This is a list of T cell receptor beta chains from one sample in a study of glioma-infiltrating T cells. One entry per CDR3 protein results from TCRdb running MiXCR on the multiplex PCR reads. The sample lists about 410,000 distinct CDR3 sequences; roughly two fifths were seen once. Sequenced: glioma tissue, nonneoplastic brain tissue, or PBMCs (not recorded which). The receptors derive from a human donor with low-grade glioma or glioblastoma, undergoing nonglioma brain surgery, or in good health (not recorded which). CDR3s include the opening cysteine and the closing phenylalanine or tryptophan. Clone size is given for some rows only: seen once, a few or many times, or a class if the clone is expanded.

>TRBV28|NA
CASSETSGSELF
>TRBV7-2|few
CASSLPPGGWQETQYF
>TRBV20-1|NA
CSASLAYEQFF
>TRBV4-1|NA
CASSLGHGPSVNTIYF
>TRBV4-1|few
CASSQTSGSTDTQYF
>TRBV18|NA
CASSLSARTDTQYF
>TRBV6-5|NA
CASKHRPRQGETQYF
>TRBV27|NA
CASSVDGWQGIQPQHF
>TRBV7-9|few
CASSLGQRSAFF
>TRBV6-5|once
CASSYPVVRTSGRGFSYNEQFF
>TRBV28|NA
CASSLYVGTLTDTQYF
>TRBV6-6|NA
CASSRRGLSGEQYF
>TRBV7-9|NA
CASSGNSYNQPQHF
>TRBV29-1|NA
CSVTPGPSSYEQYF
>TRBV28|NA
CASSQFRSGPRGNEQFF
>TRBV6-2/TRBV6-3|few
CACPGRGNQPQHF
>TRBV7-2|NA
CASYPVAATNYGYTF
>TRBV4-3|few
CASSQEEVRGTEAFF
>TRBV9|NA
CASSVAGGHNEQFF
>TRBV28|few
CASSLGGPGNYGYTF
>TRBV24-1|few
CATSDFRGTSGSWGDEQFF
>TRBV6-1|once
CASRRGGANTGEQFF
>TRBV7-2|NA
CASSFVYRGTGELFF
>TRBV5-4|once
CASSLEPGQETQYF
>TRBV5-4|few
CASSLAVNTGELFF
>TRBV27|many
CASSLAGRVDGYTF
>TRBV3-1|NA
CASSPDPILTGARDTQYF
>TRBV24-1|few
CATSDSRDSSYEQYF
>TRBV19|NA
CASSISLSQPQHF
>TRBV7-6|NA
CASSYRRGANERLFF
>TRBV15|few
CATSGDASGSGSYEQYF
>TRBV28|many
CASSYSPSDPSTDTQYF
>TRBV20-1|NA
CSARESAGTDTKYF
>TRBV27|many
CASSLQGRDTYEQYF
>TRBV28|NA
CASRDPVSYEQYF
>TRBV7-2|many
CASSFGPNTEAFF
>TRBV29-1|NA
CSVEQGYEKLFF
>TRBV20-1|NA
CSARERDFTDTQYF
>TRBV6-1|many
CASSENAVKSYGYTF
>TRBV27|many
CASSLGPGVNTEAFF
>TRBV12-5|NA
CASGSSTDPGYSEQFF
>TRBV15|many
CATSRGQGHTDTQYF
>TRBV20-1|NA
CSVGGGMSNQPQHF